This T cell receptor beta chain was sequenced during a study of tumor-infiltrating lymphocytes in primary liver carcinoma. The template, approximately 500 ng total RNA, yielded TCR beta cDNA made with a constant-region primer. A slightly modified ARM-PCR protocol with three nested multiplex PCR rounds produced these TCR beta libraries. Rounds one and two of PCR, each of 10 to 11 cycles, were primed with TRBV1-TRBV30 forward primers and a C-beta reverse primer. TCRdb processed the multiplex PCR reads anew with MiXCR; each CDR3 protein has one entry. The profile covers roughly 57,000 distinct CDR3 sequences, with 55% to 75% appearing a single time and 57% taken by the ten largest. Bulk tissue was left unsorted, and RNA and DNA were co-extracted from 20-30 mg of it. This clonotype was counted many times. Its antigen is currently unknown. The length of the CDR3 is 17 residues. Germline V lookup: CDR1 SGHDN, CDR2 FVKESK. Trimming removed 0 bases at V and 2 bases at J, with 17 bases between.

Overall study results and limits: A small share of top clones, only about 7.5-25%, was found in all five tumor regions. Tumors had a top-250-clone fraction that was significantly higher than blood (p = 0.039).

The chain joins TRBV14 to TRBJ2-7, with D possibly called TRBD1 or TRBD2 (5 bases each). This TCR came from a man aged 40-49 years with primary liver carcinoma and hepatitis B virus infection. The sample was liver tumor tissue from sampling region 2. Regarding subset: tumor region T2, inferior pole. The CDR3 region has the DNA TGTGCCAGCAGCCAAGATCGAGGGGTTGGGGGTACCTACGAGCAGTACTTC. Translated, it gives CASSQDRGVGGTYEQYF.